This entry features one T cell receptor beta chain sequence. The antigen is undetermined. Sequence at one end of the junction differs from germline and may be a read error. The immunoSEQ assay was version 4, run in survey mode. Template was genomic DNA at roughly 9.6 ng/uL, with up to about 1 ug used per sample. Only in-frame clones appear in the TCRdb table, and some are missing; sequencing was by immunoSEQ multiplex PCR. The sample consists of about 46,000 clones, approximately 90% of them appearing once. These data belong to a study of persistence of HIV-infected CD4 T cells. On the study more broadly: Blood samples, up to roughly 200 mL, came from multiple time points, except a couple of leukapheresis donors sampled once. A larger, less memory-rich fraction responded to anti-CD3/anti-CD28 beads than to antigen.

The CDR3 has 13 amino acids. Germline V gives CDR1 SGHNT, CDR2 YENEEA. This nonspecific control used anti-CD3/anti-CD28 bead stimulation of CD4+ T cells. Sorting of responding CD4+ T cells relied on upregulated CD40 ligand together with CD69. Suppressive ART was started during chronic HIV-1 infection in these adults. The V call is TRBV11-3, the J call TRBJ2-5; no clear D. The sequenced sample was CD4+ T cells sorted from PBMCs after approximately 19-hour stimulation, obtained from a patient who received antiretroviral therapy. This TCR derives from an adult woman with HIV who was CMV-seropositive. CDR3 in amino acids: CASSLETEETQYF. The CDR3 DNA is TGTGCCAGCAGCCTGGAAACCGAAGAAACCCAGTACTTC.